This TCR beta chain was retrieved from a study of OX40 agonist ivuxolimab in advanced cancers. Study-wide context: An agonistic human IgG2 monoclonal antibody against OX40 (CD134) was given. In this trial design, patients received ivuxolimab intravenously at 0.01 to 10 mg/kg every 2 weeks.

Sequencing used immunoSEQ multiplex PCR; TCRdb keeps in-frame clones, though not all of them. The sample consists of about 32,000 clones, around 87% of them appearing once. V shed 5 bases, J shed 0 bases, and the junction held 0 bases outside the gene matches. CDR3 size: 14 residues. The germline CDR1 and CDR2 sequences are MDHEN and SYDVKM. Material: CD4+ or CD8+ T cells sorted from blood, obtained in a trial of the OX40 agonist ivuxolimab. The chain joins TRBV28 to TRBJ1-5; 8 nucleotides match TRBD1. The sequence was collected from an adult with an advanced solid tumor such as melanoma, head and neck, liver or kidney cancer. This chain's CDR3 is CASSDRGSNQPQHF. The CDR3 DNA is TGTGCCAGCAGTGACAGGGGTAGCAATCAGCCCCAGCATTTT.